Below, 2 T cell receptor beta chains from the same sample are listed, as sequenced in a study of T cell responses to AZD1222 COVID-19 vaccine. This table comes from immunoSEQ multiplex PCR, and its TCRdb copy is limited to in-frame clones, with some not included. This table has around 270,000 clones, 90% to 95% appearing once. This specimen consisted of peripheral blood, obtained 28 days after the second AZD1222 dose. The receptors were sampled from an adult who received the AZD1222 COVID-19 vaccine.

The rearrangement joins TRBV7-9 to TRBJ2-7; 10 bases fit TRBD1. This CDR3 has 16 residues. V shed 4 bases, J shed 2 bases, and the junction held 8 bases outside the gene matches. Germline V lookup: CDR1 SEHNR, CDR2 FQNEAQ (reference sequence). CDR3 coding DNA: TGTGCCAGCAGCTACACCGGGACAGGGGCGACCTACGAGCAGTACTTC. Translation gives CASSYTGTGATYEQYF.

DNA for the CDR3: TGTGCCAGCAGTTCATATAGAGTTAAGCAGTTCTTC. It specifies CASSSYRVKQFF. The chain carries TRBV12-3 or TRBV12-4 and TRBJ2-1; D gene unclear. This CDR3 is 12 amino acids long. V lost 4 bases, J lost 11 bases, and 12 bases lay in between.